A single sample gave rise to the 25 T cell receptor beta chains below, sequenced in a study of beta chain features in type 1 diabetes. The entirety of the isolated RNA underwent reverse transcription, so expressed TCRB transcripts were sequenced. Clones were sequenced by immunoSEQ multiplex PCR, and TCRdb holds only the in-frame ones, with some missing. The sample yields hundreds of thousands of clones, about a sixth seen once. Sample: naive CD4+ T cells from blood. The receptors were gathered from a woman aged 18 to 35 in good health.

This chain links TRBV28 with TRBJ1-1; D call uncertain. With 5 bases removed from V and 0 bases from J, the gap between germline ends came to 10 bases. The CDR3 covers 14 residues. Per germline, CDR1 MDHEN and CDR2 SYDVKM. Here the CDR3 reads CASSTRRLNTEAFF. The CDR3 DNA follows: TGTGCCAGCAGTACCCGACGGCTGAACACTGAAGCTTTCTTT.

This clone appeared a few times. The chain carries TRBV18 and TRBJ2-4, with D possibly being TRBD1 (5 bases). Between the trimmed V and J ends, which lost 2 bases and 7 bases, there was a span of 15 bases. The CDR3 contains 15 residues. Germline V gene data show CDR1 as KGHSH and CDR2 as LQKENI. This chain's CDR3 is CASSPVPGSSNIQYF. In nucleotides, the CDR3 is TGTGCCAGCTCACCAGTCCCAGGGTCTTCCAACATTCAGTACTTC.

The CDR3 DNA reads TGTGCCAGCAGTTCCCCGGGGTTCCCAGATACGCAGTATTTT. Protein sequence: CASSSPGFPDTQYF. This chain joins TRBV28 and TRBJ2-3; the D gene is possibly TRBD2 (5 bases). The length of the CDR3 is 14 residues. Germline CDR1 MDHEN, CDR2 SYDVKM. V was clipped by 4 bases and J by 4 bases, with 12 bases between them.

V usage is TRBV20-1 and J usage is TRBJ1-1; D unresolved. Deletions cut 5 bases from V and 1 base from J, with 5 bases between. CDR1 is DFQATT, CDR2 SNEGSKA, per germline (reference sequence). The CDR3 has 11 amino acids. The CDR3 nucleotides read TGCAGTGCTGCTGGGAACACTGAAGCTTTCTTT. This translates into CSAAGNTEAFF.

This sequence joins TRBV19 and TRBJ2-1; 8 bases are a match to TRBD1. V lost 1 base and J lost 11; bases outside the gene matches: 10. The CDR3 loop spans 15 amino acids. The V gene's germline CDR1 is LNHDA and CDR2 SQIVND (reference sequence). The CDR3 DNA reads as TGTGCCAGTAGTATAGGTGGGGGGACAGGAACCAAGCAGTTCTTC. Its translation: CASSIGGGTGTKQFF.

This clone was found a few times. This chain joins TRBV5-6 and TRBJ1-2, with TRBD1 matching 7 bases. The CDR3 extends over 15 amino acids. Unmatched junction bases numbered 7, after V lost 1 base and J lost 4 bases. Germline values: CDR1 SGHDT, CDR2 YYEEEE. CDR3 in amino acids: CASSLSDRAGYGYTF. The CDR3 region has the DNA TGTGCCAGCAGCTTGAGCGACAGGGCGGGCTATGGCTACACCTTC.

The CDR3 sequence is CASSQEWRLASNQPQHF. CDR3 sequence (DNA): TGTGCCAGCAGCCAAGAATGGAGGCTCGCTAGCAATCAGCCCCAGCATTTT. V gene TRBV4-2 combines with J gene TRBJ1-5, with D hard to call. CDR1 and CDR2 (germline): LGHNA, YNFKEQ. CDR3 length equals 17 residues. Trimming took off 0 bases at V and 0 bases at J, with 12 bases between the two ends.

V gene TRBV7-9 combines with J gene TRBJ2-6; no clear D. This CDR3 is built from 15 residues. Germline CDR1 SEHNR, CDR2 FQNEAQ (reference sequence). V lost 4 bases, J lost 2 bases, and 9 bases lay in between. The CDR3 sequence is CASSSLQPGANVLTF. CDR3 nucleotide sequence: TGTGCCAGCAGCTCTCTCCAACCTGGGGCCAACGTCCTGACTTTC.

This clone was recorded a few times. The V and J genes are TRBV18 and TRBJ2-5, with D perhaps TRBD1 (5 bases). The CDR3 extends over 11 amino acids. Deletions cut 6 bases from V and 7 bases from J, with 9 bases between. CDR1 and CDR2 (germline): KGHSH, LQKENI. For the CDR3, the DNA is TGTGCCAGCTCCAGGGAAGGGACCCAGTACTTC. Amino acids: CASSREGTQYF. The whole variable domain, remainder taken from reference TRBV18 and TRBJ2-5, is NAGVMQNPRHLVRRRGQEARLRCSPMKGHSHVYWYRQLPEEGLKFMVYLQKENIIDESGMPKERFSAEFPKEGPSILRIQQVVRGDSAAYFCASSREGTQYFGPGTRLLVL.

This clone was counted only a few times. The chain has TRBV4-3 and TRBJ2-5; 12 bases are a match to TRBD2. After removal of 1 base from V and 5 bases from J, the junction contained 14 bases not matched to a gene. CDR1 is LGHNA, CDR2 YSLEER, per germline. This CDR3 spans 19 amino acids. In DNA form, the CDR3 reads TGCGCCAGCAGCCAAGTGCGGACTAGCGGGGCCCGCGGGGCGGAGACCCAGTACTTC. As protein: CASSQVRTSGARGAETQYF.

The chain joins TRBV7-9 to TRBJ2-5; possibly TRBD2 for D (5 bases). Per germline, CDR1 SEHNR and CDR2 FQNEAQ (reference sequence). This CDR3 has 14 residues. The V and J ends lost 1 base and 7 bases respectively, with 13 bases between them. CDR3 amino acids: CASSLGRHGGTQYF. The CDR3 nucleotides are TGTGCCAGCAGCTTAGGGCGCCATGGAGGGACCCAGTACTTC.

V is TRBV6-5 and J is TRBJ1-2; the D is unclear. The CDR3 contains 14 residues. V lost 5 bases and J lost 3, with 13 bases in between. Germline lookup yields CDR1 MNHEY and CDR2 SVGAGI. In DNA, the CDR3 is TGTGCCAGCAGTGAGCCGGGCCCCTACTATGGCTACACCTTC. Its translation: CASSEPGPYYGYTF.

The chain has TRBV29-1 and TRBJ1-1, with 8 bases identical to TRBD1. The CDR3 loop spans 13 amino acids. The germline V gene encodes CDR1 SQVTM and CDR2 ANQGSEA. J gave up 5 bases and V 3 bases, and 5 bases lay outside the gene matches. The CDR3 region has the DNA TGCAGCGTTGATCCAGGGGGCAGGACTGAAGCTTTCTTT. As protein: CSVDPGGRTEAFF.

V gene TRBV7-2 combines with J gene TRBJ1-4, with D uncertain. In germline, CDR1 is SGHTA, CDR2 FQGNSA. CDR3 length equals 15 residues. V was pared by 3 bases and J by 0 bases, with 8 bases between. CDR3 protein: CASSFTGTTNEKLFF. Here the CDR3 DNA reads TGTGCCAGCAGCTTTACGGGAACAACTAATGAAAAACTGTTTTTT.

CDR3 in amino acids: CASSFSHRGDHQPQHF. CDR3 bases: TGTGCCAGCAGCTTTAGTCATAGGGGAGATCATCAGCCCCAGCATTTT. V is TRBV7-6 and J is TRBJ1-5, with a possible D match to TRBD1 (5 bases). The CDR3 extends over 16 amino acids. V dropped 3 bases and J dropped 5 bases, with 17 bases sitting between them. The germline gives CDR1 SGHVS, CDR2 FNYEAQ.

The rearrangement uses TRBV15 and TRBJ1-5; D is unclear. This CDR3 is built from 13 residues. From germline, CDR1 is LNHNV and CDR2 YYDKDF (reference sequence). Trimming removed 0 bases at V and 5 bases at J, with 5 bases between. In nucleotides, the CDR3 is TGTGCCACCAGCAGAGACAGTTATCAGCCCCAGCATTTT. It is translated as CATSRDSYQPQHF.

This clone has just a few counts. The chain joins TRBV2 to TRBJ2-1, with 10 bases identical to TRBD2. This CDR3 has 15 residues. V dropped 3 bases and J dropped 6; count of bases not matched to a gene: 5. Germline V gene data show CDR1 as SNHLY and CDR2 as FYNNEI. The CDR3 loop is CASSEGLAGVNEQFF. DNA of the CDR3: TGTGCCAGCAGTGAGGGGCTAGCGGGAGTCAATGAGCAGTTCTTC.

This clone showed up just a few times. The chain joins TRBV28 to TRBJ2-7; 9 bases map to TRBD1. The V gene end was trimmed by 6 bases and the J gene end by 0 bases; junction bases not matched to a gene: 15. In germline, CDR1 is MDHEN, CDR2 SYDVKM. This CDR3 has 18 residues. CDR3 in amino acids: CASSFSSRDRGSSYEQYF. The CDR3, as DNA: TGTGCCAGCAGCTTTTCTTCCCGCGACAGGGGGTCCTCCTACGAGCAGTACTTC.

The chain has TRBV5-7 and TRBJ2-7; D remains unclear. TRBV5-7 is an open reading frame, and its role is uncertain. The CDR3 runs to 14 residues. V lost 4 bases, J lost 4 bases, and 15 bases lay in between. The CDR3 nucleotides read TGTGCCAGCAGCCACCACCTCACAAGGTACGAGCAGTACTTC. It yields the protein CASSHHLTRYEQYF.

The chain employs TRBV29-1 and TRBJ1-1; D is undetermined. This CDR3 has 14 amino acids. In germline, CDR1 is SQVTM, CDR2 ANQGSEA. With 1 base removed from V and 5 bases from J, the gap between germline ends came to 14 bases. CDR3: CSVEGTSLGTEAFF. CDR3 nucleotides: TGCAGCGTTGAAGGGACCTCCCTTGGGACTGAAGCTTTCTTT.

This clone was seen a single time. One end of the junction varies from germline; a read error may be responsible. Additional DNA sequences in this sample encode the identical CDR3. CDR3 sequence: CASCRVTNTGELFF. In DNA form, the CDR3 reads TGTGCCAGCTGTCGGGTTACGAACACCGGAGAGCTGTTTTTT. The chain recombines TRBV28 with TRBJ2-2; D uncertain. CDR1 is MDHEN, CDR2 SYDVKM, per germline. This CDR3 spans 14 amino acids.

The chain joins TRBV28 to TRBJ1-5; the match to TRBD1 covers 9 bases. V shed 3 bases, J shed 5 bases, and the junction held 8 bases outside the gene matches. This CDR3 is built from 16 residues. The V gene's germline CDR1 is MDHEN and CDR2 SYDVKM. CDR3 loop: CASSLPGQGGYQPQHF. In DNA form, the CDR3 reads TGTGCCAGCAGTTTGCCGGGACAGGGCGGGTATCAGCCCCAGCATTTT.

This clone was seen more than once but under ten times. The CDR3 is CATSRVREMGNTIYF. In DNA, the CDR3 is TGTGCCACCAGCAGAGTGAGGGAAATGGGAAACACCATATATTTT. The J gene is TRBJ1-3, the V gene TRBV15, with no clear D. Germline V gene lookup returns CDR1 LNHNV and CDR2 YYDKDF (reference sequence). V gave up 1 base and J gave up 4 bases, with 11 bases separating them. This CDR3 is 15 amino acids long.

The chain links TRBV4-3 to TRBJ2-3; D unclear. Germline V gives CDR1 LGHNA, CDR2 YSLEER. Trimming removed 0 bases at V and 7 bases at J, with 8 bases between. CDR3 size: 13 residues. The CDR3 protein is CASSQDGRYTQYF. The CDR3 nucleotides are TGCGCCAGCAGCCAAGATGGGCGGTATACGCAGTATTTT.

J is TRBJ1-1 and V is TRBV18, with D uncertain. The CDR3 runs to 13 residues. Germline CDR1 reads KGHSH; CDR2 reads LQKENI. V was trimmed by 3 bases and J by 1 base, leaving 6 bases between them. The CDR3 DNA reads TGTGCCAGCTCACCCGGCAAGAACACTGAAGCTTTCTTT. It encodes CASSPGKNTEAFF.